The sequence of this TCR beta chain was determined in a study of identifying expanded T cells in peripheral blood. During the collection period, no donor immune events like infections were recorded. A word on this clone: The antigen is not known.

Findings and limits, study-wide: Differentially abundant clones: roughly 1.3 between replicates, 16.4 at 2 to 3 weeks, less than 20 at four. Roughly 2-week clone count variance significantly increased as total template count grew.

Trimming took off 4 bases at V and 4 bases at J, with 10 bases between the two ends. The CDR3 loop spans 13 amino acids. Germline CDR1 is SNHLY and CDR2 is FYNNEI. Assay used: immunoSEQ multiplex PCR; TCRdb lists only in-frame clones, some missing. The table shows under 95,000 clones, with about 89% occurring only once. Specimen: blood. This TCR derives from a person aged 18 to 69 in good health. The chain carries TRBV2 and TRBJ1-1, with a tentative D call TRBD1 (5 bases). The CDR3 DNA reads TGTGCCAGCAGTGCACAGGATGGCACTGAAGCTTTCTTT. Its translation is CASSAQDGTEAFF.